This TCR beta chain was sequenced during a study of shared clonotypes between healthy human individuals (dated by TCRdb to the early 2020s). Study-wide context: The cohort included three men and a couple of women between 18 and 49 years of age. For each donor, CD4 naive and CD4 memory were each given three plates, CD8 naive was given two plates, and CD8 memory was given one plate. Blood TCR repertoires of about 5 healthy adults were deeply sequenced to estimate repertoire size and the extent of clonotype sharing between individuals. Libraries were prepared and TCR repertoires were sequenced by different laboratories using diverse techniques, in order to increase sequencing depth and limit assay-specific biases. Leukapheresis yielded between about 0.94 and 9 billion PBMCs per donor.

Its CDR3 holds 14 amino acids, cysteine through phenylalanine. Here the CDR3 DNA is all that survives: 42 bases in frame from base 1. Trimming at the junction amounts to 6 bases on V and 0 bases on J, and the germline ends lie 12 bases apart. CDR1 and CDR2 are drawn from the germline V gene: SGHRS, YFSETQ. The donors were healthy, HIV-negative adults who had no recently reported acute infections or vaccinations. Only Caucasian adults living in Nashville, Tennessee, USA were represented among the donors. The CD8 memory samples were a combination of magnetically selected CD45RO+ cells and CCR7-negative CD45RA+ effector memory (TemRA) cells. After blood collection by leukapheresis, PBMCs were isolated using Ficoll-Histopaque density gradient centrifugation and then cryopreserved in the vapor phase of liquid nitrogen. Analytical flow cytometry was used to check the purity and quantity of every magnetically sorted T cell population. Genomic DNA was isolated from every sorted fraction and measured by UV absorbance on a Nanodrop 2000c.

Broad study findings and their caveats: The small number of donors limited the genetic and exposure-history diversity represented. Pairwise subsampling indicated that sequencing depth was expected to affect the degree of clonotype sharing among donors. Sharing across a handful of donors was observed for about 5% of naive CD4, over 3% of naive CD8, over 2% of memory CD4, and about 0.38% of memory CD8 clonotypes. Even with the large sequencing depth, rarefaction of the sorted-subset datasets indicated that sequencing was incomplete. Higher generation probabilities were observed for clonotypes shared by all four sorted-subset donors than for non-shared clonotypes. Estimated clonotype richness was generally larger for naive than for memory subsets. Sampling was restricted to blood, and TCR repertoires in tissues likely differ from the TCR repertoires found in blood.

About this clone itself: The target of this receptor is not known. There are no base qualities to consult, and no much larger clone falls within one base.

Using the deep immunoSEQ assay, multiplex PCR amplified TCR CDR3 regions from genomic DNA. Extracted genomic DNA from each cell subset was spread evenly across all wells of several immunoSEQ 96-well plates, with each plate serving as a replicate. For sorted subsets, 200 to 250 ng genomic DNA, equal to some 28,000 T cell genomes, was loaded into each replicate PCR. The purified libraries were quantified using a Qubit 3.0 fluorometer, sized with a Bioanalyzer 2100, and then quantified again using the KAPA Library Quantification kit. A separate single-read 150-cycle Illumina NextSeq 550 flow cell was used to sequence each immunoSEQ 96-well plate. On the study's bioinformatics: Because only junctional sequences without quality scores were contained in the immunoSEQ output, filtering matching that applied to full-length reads could not be performed. To assign V/J genes and CDR3, sequences were annotated using PyIR, a Python wrapper for IgBLAST v1.9, with IMGT germline references. Any read was removed if the V/J assignment was weak (E-value above 1e-6), the CDR3 was missing, or the read contained stop codons, out-of-frame junctions, or ambiguous translated residues. V3J clonotypes were defined by identical inferred V gene, J gene, and CDR3 amino acid sequence. Percentage overlap between repertoires was computed as shared unique clonotypes divided by the size of the smaller repertoire. Repertoire richness was assessed with RTK rarefaction, the Chao1 estimator, and Recon v2.1 estimates of unobserved clonotypes. Generation probabilities were computed with OLGA for all TCRbeta clonotypes obtained by the gDNA method from four donors. In TCRdb, the immuneACCESS table is reduced to in-frame sequences with V and J assigned. These tables do not hold every clone; where another copy was compared, an unresolved V gene accounts for under half, and the others remain unexplained. That table gives V, J and clone size, and the DNA gave D and trimming. In this sample the table shows about 380,000 clones, 96% of which occur a single time. The ten largest account for approximately 0.3% of the sample.

The rearrangement combines TRBV5-1 with TRBJ1-1; no D gene can be assigned with confidence. Sequencing was carried out using memory CD8+ T cells sorted from blood. Taken with the paper, the label for cell subset or site translates to: CD45RO+ cells pooled with CCR7-negative TemRA cells. This clonotype originated in a young man in good health. The CDR3 region reads CASMVGRLNTEAFF. The DNA sequence reads TGCGCCAGCATGGTTGGCAGATTGAACACTGAAGCTTTCTTT.